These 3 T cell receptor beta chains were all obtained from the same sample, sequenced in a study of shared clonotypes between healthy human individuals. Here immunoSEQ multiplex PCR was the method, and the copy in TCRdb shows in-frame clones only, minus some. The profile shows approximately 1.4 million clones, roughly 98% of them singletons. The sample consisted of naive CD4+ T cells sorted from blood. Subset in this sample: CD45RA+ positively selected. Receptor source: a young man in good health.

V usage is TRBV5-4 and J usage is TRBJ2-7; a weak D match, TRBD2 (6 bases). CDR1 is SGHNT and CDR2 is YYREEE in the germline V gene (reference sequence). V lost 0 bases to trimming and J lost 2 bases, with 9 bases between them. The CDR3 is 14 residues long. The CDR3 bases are TGTGCCAGCAGCTTGGAGCGGGCTACCTACGAGCAGTACTTC. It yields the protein CASSLERATYEQYF. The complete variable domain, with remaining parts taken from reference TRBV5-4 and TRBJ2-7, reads ETGVTQSPTHLIKTRGQQVTLRCSSQSGHNTVSWYQQALGQGPQFIFQYYREEENGRGNFPPRFSGLQFPNYSSELNVNALELDDSALYLCASSLERATYEQYFGPGTRLTVT.

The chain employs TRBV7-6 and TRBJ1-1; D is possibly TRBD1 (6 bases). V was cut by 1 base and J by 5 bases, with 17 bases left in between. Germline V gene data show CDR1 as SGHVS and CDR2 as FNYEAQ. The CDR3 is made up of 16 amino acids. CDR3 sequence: CASSLEAHRARTEAFF. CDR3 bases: TGTGCCAGCAGCTTAGAGGCCCACAGGGCCCGAACTGAAGCTTTCTTT.

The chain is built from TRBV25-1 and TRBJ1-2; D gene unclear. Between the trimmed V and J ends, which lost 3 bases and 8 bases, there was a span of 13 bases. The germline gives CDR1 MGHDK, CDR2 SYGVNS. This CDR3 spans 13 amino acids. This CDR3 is CASSEIGETGYTF. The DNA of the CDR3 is TGTGCCAGCAGTGAGATTGGAGAAACCGGCTACACCTTC.